A single T cell receptor (beta chain) is shown here with its context. This sample stems from a study of radiation and T cells in renal cell carcinoma. Produced via immunoSEQ multiplex PCR; TCRdb's table is partial and in-frame only. Among 100,000 to 150,000 clones listed, roughly 80% were seen once. The germline V and J ends were trimmed by 7 bases and 5 bases, with 20 bases remaining between them. Germline V gene lookup returns CDR1 SGHTA and CDR2 FQGNSA. The CDR3 covers 15 residues. The time point: baseline pretreatment blood. Treatment denoted: 15 Gy SBRT to primary tumor, nephrectomy 4 weeks later.

Sequenced material: blood, taken from a patient whose treatment included radiotherapy and nephrectomy. This TCR came from a woman aged 55-69 years with renal cell carcinoma. The V call is TRBV7-2, the J call TRBJ1-1; D is unresolved. In DNA form, the CDR3 reads TGTGCCAGCATCATCGGTGGAACCGCGGGGACTGAAGCTTTCTTT. It codes for CASIIGGTAGTEAFF.